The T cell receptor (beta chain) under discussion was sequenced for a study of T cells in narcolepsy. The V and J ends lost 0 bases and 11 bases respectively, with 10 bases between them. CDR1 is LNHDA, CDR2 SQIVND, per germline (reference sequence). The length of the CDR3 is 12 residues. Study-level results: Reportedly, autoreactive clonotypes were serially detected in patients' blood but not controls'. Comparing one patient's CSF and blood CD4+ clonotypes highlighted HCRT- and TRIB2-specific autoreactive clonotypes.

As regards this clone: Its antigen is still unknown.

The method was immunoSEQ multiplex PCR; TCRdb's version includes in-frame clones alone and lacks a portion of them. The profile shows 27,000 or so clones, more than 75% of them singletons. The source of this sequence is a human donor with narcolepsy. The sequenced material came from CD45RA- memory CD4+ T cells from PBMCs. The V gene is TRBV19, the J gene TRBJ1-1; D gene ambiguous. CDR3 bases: TGTGCCAGTAGTATAGATCGTTACCGGGCTTTCTTT. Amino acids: CASSIDRYRAFF. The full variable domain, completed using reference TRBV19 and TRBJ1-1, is DGGITQSPKYLFRKEGQNVTLSCEQNLNHDAMYWYRQDPGQGLRLIYYSQIVNDFQKGDIAEGYSVSREKKESFPLTVTSAQKNPTAFYLCASSIDRYRAFFGQGTRLTVV.